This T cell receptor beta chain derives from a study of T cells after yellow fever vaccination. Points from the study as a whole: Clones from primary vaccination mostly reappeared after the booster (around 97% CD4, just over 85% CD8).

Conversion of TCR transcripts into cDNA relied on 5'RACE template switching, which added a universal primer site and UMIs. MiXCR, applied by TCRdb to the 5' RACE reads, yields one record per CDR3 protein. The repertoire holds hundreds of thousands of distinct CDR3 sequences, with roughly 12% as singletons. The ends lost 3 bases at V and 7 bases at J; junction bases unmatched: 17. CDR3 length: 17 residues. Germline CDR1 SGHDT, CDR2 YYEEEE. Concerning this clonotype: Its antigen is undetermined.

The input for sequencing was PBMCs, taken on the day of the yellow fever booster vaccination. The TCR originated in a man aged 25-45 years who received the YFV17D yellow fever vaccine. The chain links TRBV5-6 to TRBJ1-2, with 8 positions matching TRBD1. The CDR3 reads CASSSRFDRQGYFGYTF. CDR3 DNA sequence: TGTGCCAGCAGCTCCCGTTTCGACCGACAGGGGTATTTTGGCTACACCTTC. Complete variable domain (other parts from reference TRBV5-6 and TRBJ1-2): DAGVTQSPTHLIKTRGQQVTLRCSPKSGHDTVSWYQQALGQGPQFIFQYYEEEERQRGNFPDRFSGHQFPNYSSELNVNALLLGDSALYLCASSSRFDRQGYFGYTFGSGTRLTVV.